Included here is one TCR beta chain sequence, with context. Antigen: not known. The sample comes from a study of STAT5B mutations in CD4+ large granular lymphocyte leukemia. Sequencing was at survey level. Authors' methods: A productive frequency of 2.59 x 10-5 was the lowest detectable. Repertoires were generated with immunoSEQ multiplex PCR, while TCRdb's copy carries only in-frame clones and drops some. Clone size and the V and J calls come from that table; the DNA yielded D and trimming. The sample shows some 23,000 clones, 79% of them seen only once. Overall study results and limits: Approximately 25% of private leukemic clonotypes occurred rarely in other patients' non-leukemic repertoires. Patient CD4-sorted repertoires stayed more clonal than healthy ones after leukemic-clone removal.

The receptor comes from a human donor in good health. The source material was CD4+ T cells from blood buffy coats.

The CDR3 bases are TGTGCCAGCAGGAGAACGGGACTAGCGGGAGCCCACTACGAGCAGTACTTC. It specifies CASRRTGLAGAHYEQYF. The chain combines TRBV2 with TRBJ2-7; TRBD2 agrees at 14 bases. In germline, CDR1 is SNHLY, CDR2 FYNNEI. V trimming: 6 bases; J trimming: 3 bases; junction bases outside the gene matches: 10. CDR3 length: 17 residues.